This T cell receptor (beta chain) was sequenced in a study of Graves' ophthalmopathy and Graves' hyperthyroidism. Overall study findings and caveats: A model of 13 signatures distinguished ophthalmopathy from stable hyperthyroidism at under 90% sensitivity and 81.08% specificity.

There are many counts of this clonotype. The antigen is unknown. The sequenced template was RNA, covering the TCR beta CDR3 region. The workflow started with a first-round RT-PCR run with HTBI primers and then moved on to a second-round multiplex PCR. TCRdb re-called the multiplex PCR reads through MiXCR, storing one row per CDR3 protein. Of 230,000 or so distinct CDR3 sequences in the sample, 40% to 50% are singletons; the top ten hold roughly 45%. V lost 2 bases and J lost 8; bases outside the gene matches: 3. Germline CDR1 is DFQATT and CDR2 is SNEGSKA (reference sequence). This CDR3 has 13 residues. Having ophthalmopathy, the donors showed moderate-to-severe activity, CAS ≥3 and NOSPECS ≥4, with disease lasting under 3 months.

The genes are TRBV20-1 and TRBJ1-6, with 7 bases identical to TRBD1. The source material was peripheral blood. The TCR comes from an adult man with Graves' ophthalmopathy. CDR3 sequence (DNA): TGCAGTGCTAGAATGACAGGGCATTCACCCCTCCACTTT. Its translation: CSARMTGHSPLHF.